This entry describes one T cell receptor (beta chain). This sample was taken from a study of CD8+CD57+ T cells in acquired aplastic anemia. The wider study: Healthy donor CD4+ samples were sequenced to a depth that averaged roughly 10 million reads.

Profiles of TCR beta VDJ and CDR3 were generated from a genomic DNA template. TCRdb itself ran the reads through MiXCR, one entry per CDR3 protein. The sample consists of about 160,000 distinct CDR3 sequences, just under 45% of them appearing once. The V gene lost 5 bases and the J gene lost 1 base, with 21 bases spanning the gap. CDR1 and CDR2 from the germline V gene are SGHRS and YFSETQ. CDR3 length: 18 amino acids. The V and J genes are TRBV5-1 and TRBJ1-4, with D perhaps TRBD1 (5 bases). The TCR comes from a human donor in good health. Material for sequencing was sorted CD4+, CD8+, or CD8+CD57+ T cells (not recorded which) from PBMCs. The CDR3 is CASRRGPPRGVTNEKLFF. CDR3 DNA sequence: TGCGCCAGCAGACGGGGACCCCCACGGGGAGTAACTAATGAAAAACTGTTTTTT.